One sample yielded the 18 T cell receptor beta chains listed below, sequenced in a study of cytomegalovirus exposure and HLA in healthy donors. Researchers ran the PCR with 60 Vbeta and 13 Jbeta primers. Using immunoSEQ multiplex PCR, the repertoire was profiled, and TCRdb retains in-frame clones only, with some absent. This table has 120,000 to 150,000 clones, around 80% appearing once. The specimen was PBMCs. These receptors came from a middle-aged man in good health and CMV-seropositive.

J is TRBJ1-2 and V is TRBV30; no firm D call. The V and J ends lost 3 bases and 3 bases respectively, with 11 bases between them. Germline values: CDR1 GTSNPN, CDR2 SVGIG (reference sequence). This CDR3 spans 13 amino acids. The CDR3 loop is CAWRDPDYYGYTF. The CDR3, as DNA: TGTGCCTGGAGAGACCCGGACTACTATGGCTACACCTTC.

This rearrangement joins TRBV11-2 to TRBJ2-2; 7 bases are shared with TRBD2. V lost 1 base and J lost 13; bases outside the gene matches: 0. The V gene's germline CDR1 is SGHAT and CDR2 FQNNGV. The CDR3 is 11 residues long. Here the CDR3 reads CASSLGGRLFF. Written as DNA, the CDR3 is TGTGCCAGCAGCTTAGGCGGGAGGCTGTTTTTT.

This clone was seen only a few times. J is TRBJ2-3 and V is TRBV27; 10 nucleotides line up with TRBD1. With V trimmed by 1 base and J by 1 base, 5 bases remained unmatched. CDR1 MNHEY and CDR2 SMNVEV come from the germline V gene (reference sequence). This CDR3 region has 17 residues. CDR3: CASSLLAGTGGTDTQYF. The DNA for the CDR3 is TGTGCCAGCAGTTTATTAGCCGGGACAGGGGGCACAGATACGCAGTATTTT.

The chain joins TRBV28 to TRBJ2-7, with TRBD2 identical over 8 bases. The CDR3 has 15 amino acids. Germline values: CDR1 MDHEN, CDR2 SYDVKM. Trimming cost V 9 bases and J 5 bases; bases outside gene matches: 15. The chain's CDR3 is CASLAGSSLSHEQYF. DNA for the CDR3: TGTGCCAGTCTAGCGGGCTCGTCCCTTTCACACGAGCAGTACTTC.

The gene calls are TRBV10-3 and TRBJ2-1, with D maybe TRBD1 (6 bases). CDR3 length equals 15 residues. Per germline, CDR1 ENHRY and CDR2 SYGVKD. Trimming stripped 4 bases from V and 8 bases from J, with 18 bases between. The CDR3 protein is CAISADTKRTDEQFF. CDR3 bases: TGTGCCATCAGTGCAGACACCAAGCGGACAGATGAGCAGTTCTTC.

This clone appeared a single time. The chain joins TRBV5-8 to TRBJ1-3, with no clear D. Between the trimmed V and J ends, which lost 5 bases and 2 bases, there was a span of 8 bases. The CDR3 has 13 residues. Germline V gene lookup returns CDR1 SGHTS and CDR2 YDEGEE. CDR3 sequence (DNA): TGTGCCAGCAGACAGCCTGCTGGAAACACCATATATTTT. The encoded protein is CASRQPAGNTIYF.

V usage is TRBV7-9 and J usage is TRBJ2-1; a possible D gene is TRBD2 (5 bases). The germline V gene has CDR1 SEHNR and CDR2 FQNEAQ (reference sequence). This CDR3 comprises 13 residues. Trimming left V 8 bases short and J 4 bases short, with 12 bases between. In DNA form, the CDR3 reads TGTGCCAGCTCCGGCGGGCAATACAATGAGCAGTTCTTC. It specifies CASSGGQYNEQFF.

J is TRBJ2-7 and V is TRBV12-2; TRBD2 reflects the table's D call only, with no check against the DNA. TRBV12-2 is a documented pseudogene. This CDR3 contains 18 residues. The CDR3: CASRLGRGLPPPSYEQYF. The CDR3 DNA reads TGTGCAAGTCGCTTAGGGAGGGGACTCCCGCCGCCTTCCTACGAGCAGTACTTC.

This rearrangement joins TRBV4-3 to TRBJ2-7, with TRBD2 matching 7 bases. The J segment lost 2 bases and the V segment lost 3 bases, leaving 4 bases of the junction unmatched. This CDR3 region has 14 residues. Germline V gene data show CDR1 as LGHNA and CDR2 as YSLEER. DNA for the CDR3: TGCGCCAGCAGCCAGGGGGGGTCGGCCTACGAGCAGTACTTC. Translated: CASSQGGSAYEQYF.

The chain combines TRBV7-2 with TRBJ2-1, with 10 bases identical to TRBD2. With V trimmed by 1 base and J by 6 bases, 9 bases remained unmatched. The length of the CDR3 is 17 residues. Germline CDR1 SGHTA, CDR2 FQGNSA. The CDR3 nucleotides read TGTGCCAGCAGCTTAGTAGGTGGAGCGGGAGGGTTCAATGAGCAGTTCTTC. Translation gives CASSLVGGAGGFNEQFF.

The chain combines TRBV9 with TRBJ2-7; no firm D call. From germline, CDR1 is SGDLS and CDR2 YYNGEE. The CDR3 runs to 12 residues. Trimming removed 3 bases at V and 9 bases at J, with 13 bases between. CDR3 sequence reads: CASSADISPQYF. Written as DNA, the CDR3 is TGTGCCAGCAGCGCAGACATTTCCCCGCAGTACTTC.

The chain has TRBV7-8 and TRBJ2-7, with 9 bases matching TRBD2. The V gene end was trimmed by 0 bases and the J gene end by 6 bases; junction bases not matched to a gene: 21. CDR3 length: 20 residues. In germline, CDR1 is SGHVS, CDR2 FQNEAQ. The CDR3 region is CASSLATATGLRGRAAEQYF. The CDR3 nucleotides are TGTGCCAGCAGCTTAGCGACCGCGACAGGGCTGCGCGGGAGGGCCGCCGAGCAGTACTTC.

V usage is TRBV5-1 and J usage is TRBJ2-7; D gene unclear. This CDR3 comprises 11 residues. Germline CDR1 SGHRS, CDR2 YFSETQ. Trimming removed 4 bases from V and 4 bases from J, with 6 bases in between. CDR3 bases: TGCGCCAGCAGCGGAGAATACGAGCAGTACTTC. As protein: CASSGEYEQYF.

This rearrangement joins TRBV28 to TRBJ1-6; D is possibly TRBD1 (6 bases). There are 14 residues in the CDR3. CDR1 is MDHEN and CDR2 is SYDVKM in the germline V gene. Deletions cut 8 bases from V and 15 bases from J, with 23 bases between. In nucleotides, the CDR3 is TGTGCCAGCGTAGTTTCCGTAAGGGGACAAAACCTCCACTTT. Translated, it gives CASVVSVRGQNLHF.

The V and J genes are TRBV29-1 and TRBJ2-7; 8 nucleotides line up with TRBD2. The CDR3 length is 13 residues. CDR1 SQVTM and CDR2 ANQGSEA come from the germline V gene. J was trimmed by 6 bases and V by 6 bases; bases with no gene match: 10. DNA of the CDR3: TGCAGCGTCAACTCCGGGACTAGGGCCGAGCAGTACTTC. Translated: CSVNSGTRAEQYF.

J is TRBJ2-7 and V is TRBV5-5, with unresolved D. Trimming removed 0 bases at V and 3 bases at J, with 13 bases between. This CDR3 has 15 amino acids. Germline CDR1 and CDR2: SGHKS and YYEKEE (reference sequence). This CDR3 is CASSLAPHSYYEQYF. CDR3 bases: TGTGCCAGCAGCTTGGCACCGCACAGTTACTACGAGCAGTACTTC.

The chain recombines TRBV11-1 with TRBJ1-1; the D is unclear. Germline CDR1 SGHAT, CDR2 FQDESV (reference sequence). CDR3 length: 13 residues. Trimming removed 1 base at V and 2 bases at J, with 5 bases between. DNA for the CDR3: TGTGCCAGCAGCTTAGGGCAAAACACTGAAGCTTTCTTT. As protein: CASSLGQNTEAFF. Full variable domain (rest looked up from reference TRBV11-1 and TRBJ1-1): EAEVAQSPRYKITEKSQAVAFWCDPISGHATLYWYRQILGQGPELLVQFQDESVVDDSQLPKDRFSAERLKGVDSTLKIQPAELGDSAMYLCASSLGQNTEAFFGQGTRLTVV.

This sequence joins TRBV7-8 and TRBJ2-1; 13 nucleotides agree with TRBD2. V was clipped by 1 base and J by 9 bases; unmatched bases: 3. Looked up from germline, CDR1 is SGHVS and CDR2 is FQNEAQ. This CDR3 comprises 15 residues. The CDR3 loop reads CASSLDTSGRGEQFF. DNA of the CDR3: TGTGCCAGCAGCTTAGATACTAGCGGGAGGGGTGAGCAGTTCTTC.